This T cell receptor (beta chain) was sequenced during a study of PD-L1 blockade in urothelial cancer. About the research overall: Analysis of the blood was performed 3 weeks (second dose) and 6 weeks after treatment start.

Points from the study as a whole: Durable-benefit patients expanded tumor-associated blood clones more at 3 weeks. Better survival was forecast by a pretreatment blood TCR clonality below the median.

Worth noting for this clone: Its antigen is currently unknown.

As to time point: peripheral blood 6 weeks after treatment start. Peripheral blood mononuclear cells were collected from every patient before and during treatment, yielding between 1 and 8 samples per patient. Assay used: immunoSEQ multiplex PCR; TCRdb lists only in-frame clones, some missing. The data contain more than 95,000 clones, roughly 89% of them singletons. CDR3 length equals 16 residues. The germline CDR1 and CDR2 sequences are SGHTA and FQGTGA. The V end lost 1 base, the J end lost 4 bases, and 16 bases lay between the germline ends. The chain uses TRBV7-3 and TRBJ1-1; D remains unclear. This receptor was identified in a man in his 60s with urothelial cancer. The input for sequencing was PBMCs, taken around atezolizumab (anti-PD-L1) treatment. The CDR3 sequence is CASSLRIRNFSTEAFF. Here the CDR3 DNA reads TGTGCCAGCAGCTTAAGAATCAGGAATTTCAGCACTGAAGCTTTCTTT.